This section outlines one T cell receptor (beta chain) sequence together with its context. This record comes from a study of blood T cell repertoires in COVID-19. In the original processing: Reference gene primer amplification gave nucleated cell count estimates. Data came from immunoSEQ multiplex PCR; TCRdb stores just in-frame clones and leaves some out. V and J calls and clone size come straight from that table; D and trimming were deduced from the DNA. The data contain about 95,000 clones, around nine tenths of them seen just once; the ten biggest clones take up 3% to 4%. The CDR3 covers 15 residues. Per germline, CDR1 SGHRS and CDR2 YFSETQ. V was clipped by 4 bases and J by 1 base; unmatched bases: 6.

The sample comprised peripheral blood. This rearrangement joins TRBV5-1 to TRBJ2-3; 7 nucleotides agree with TRBD1. This sequence was found in a woman aged 45 to 65 in a cohort sampled during active COVID-19. The CDR3: CASSPQGHGTDTQYF. The CDR3 DNA reads TGCGCCAGCAGCCCACAGGGGCATGGCACAGATACGCAGTATTTT.